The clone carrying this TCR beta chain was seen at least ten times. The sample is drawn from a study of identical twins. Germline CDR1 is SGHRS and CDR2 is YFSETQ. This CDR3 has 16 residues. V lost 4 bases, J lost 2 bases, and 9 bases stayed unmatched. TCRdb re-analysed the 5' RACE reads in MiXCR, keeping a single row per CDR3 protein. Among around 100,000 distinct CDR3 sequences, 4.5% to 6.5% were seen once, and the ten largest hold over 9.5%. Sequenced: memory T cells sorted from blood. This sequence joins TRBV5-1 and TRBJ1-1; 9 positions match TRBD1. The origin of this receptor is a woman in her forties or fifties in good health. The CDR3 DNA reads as TGCGCCAGCAGCCGGGATCCGGGACAGGGAAACACTGAAGCTTTCTTT. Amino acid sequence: CASSRDPGQGNTEAFF.